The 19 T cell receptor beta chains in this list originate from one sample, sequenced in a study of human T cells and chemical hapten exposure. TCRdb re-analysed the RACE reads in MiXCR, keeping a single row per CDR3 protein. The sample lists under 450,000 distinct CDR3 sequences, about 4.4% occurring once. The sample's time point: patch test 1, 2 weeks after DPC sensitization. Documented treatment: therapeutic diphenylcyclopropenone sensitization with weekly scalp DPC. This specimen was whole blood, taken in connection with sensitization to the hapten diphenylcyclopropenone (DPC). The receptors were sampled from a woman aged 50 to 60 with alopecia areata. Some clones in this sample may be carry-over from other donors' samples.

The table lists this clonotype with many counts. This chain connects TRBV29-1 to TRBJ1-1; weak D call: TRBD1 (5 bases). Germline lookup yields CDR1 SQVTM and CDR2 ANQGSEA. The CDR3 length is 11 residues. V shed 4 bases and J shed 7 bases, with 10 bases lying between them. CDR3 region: CSVGGTDEAFF. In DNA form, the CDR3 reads TGCAGCGTTGGGGGGACGGATGAAGCTTTCTTT.

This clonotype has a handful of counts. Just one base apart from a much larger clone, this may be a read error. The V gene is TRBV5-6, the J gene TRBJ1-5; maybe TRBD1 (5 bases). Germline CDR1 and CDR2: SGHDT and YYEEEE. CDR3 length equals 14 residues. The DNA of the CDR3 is TGTGCCAGCAGCTTGGATCAGGGCAATCAGCCCCAGCGTTTT. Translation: CASSLDQGNQPQRF.

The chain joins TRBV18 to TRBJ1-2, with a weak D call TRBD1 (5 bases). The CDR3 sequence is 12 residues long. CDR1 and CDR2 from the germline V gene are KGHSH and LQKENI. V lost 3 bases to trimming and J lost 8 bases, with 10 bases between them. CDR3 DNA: TGTGCCAGCTCACCCGCAGGGTTCGGCTACACCTTC. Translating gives CASSPAGFGYTF.

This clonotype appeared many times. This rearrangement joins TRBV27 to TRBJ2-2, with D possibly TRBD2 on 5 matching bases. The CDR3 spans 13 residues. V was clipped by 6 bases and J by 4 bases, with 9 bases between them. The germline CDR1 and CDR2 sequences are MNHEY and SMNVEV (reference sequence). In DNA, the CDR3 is TGTGCCAGCAGACGAACTAGCACCGGGGAGCTGTTTTTT. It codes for CASRRTSTGELFF.

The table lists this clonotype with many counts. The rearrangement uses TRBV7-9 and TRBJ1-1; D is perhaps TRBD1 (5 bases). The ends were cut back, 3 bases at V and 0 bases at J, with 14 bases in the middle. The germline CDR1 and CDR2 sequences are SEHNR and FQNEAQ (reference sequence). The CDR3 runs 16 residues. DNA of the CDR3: TGTGCCAGCAGCTTTGGGGGTCCAGGTTTGAACACTGAAGCTTTCTTT. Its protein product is CASSFGGPGLNTEAFF. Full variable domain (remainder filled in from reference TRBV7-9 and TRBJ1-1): DTGVSQNPRHKITKRGQNVTFRCDPISEHNRLYWYRQTLGQGPEFLTYFQNEAQLEKSRLLSDRFSAERPKGSFSTLEIQRTEQGDSAMYLCASSFGGPGLNTEAFFGQGTRLTVV.

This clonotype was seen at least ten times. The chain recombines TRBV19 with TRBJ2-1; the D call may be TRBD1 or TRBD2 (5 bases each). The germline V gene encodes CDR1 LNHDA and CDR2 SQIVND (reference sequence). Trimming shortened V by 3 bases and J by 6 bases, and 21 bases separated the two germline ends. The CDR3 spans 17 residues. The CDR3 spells CASSISWVGFGANEQFF. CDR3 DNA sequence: TGTGCCAGTAGTATTTCGTGGGTTGGCTTCGGGGCCAATGAGCAGTTCTTC. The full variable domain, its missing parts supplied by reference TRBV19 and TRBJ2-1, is DGGITQSPKYLFRKEGQNVTLSCEQNLNHDAMYWYRQDPGQGLRLIYYSQIVNDFQKGDIAEGYSVSREKKESFPLTVTSAQKNPTAFYLCASSISWVGFGANEQFFGPGTRLTVL.

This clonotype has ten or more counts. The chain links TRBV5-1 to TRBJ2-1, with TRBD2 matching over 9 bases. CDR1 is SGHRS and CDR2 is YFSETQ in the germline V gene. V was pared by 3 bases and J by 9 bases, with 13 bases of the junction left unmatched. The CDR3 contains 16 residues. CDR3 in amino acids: CASSYSAGGLATEQFF. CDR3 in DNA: TGCGCCAGCAGCTACTCCGCCGGGGGACTAGCAACTGAGCAGTTCTTC.

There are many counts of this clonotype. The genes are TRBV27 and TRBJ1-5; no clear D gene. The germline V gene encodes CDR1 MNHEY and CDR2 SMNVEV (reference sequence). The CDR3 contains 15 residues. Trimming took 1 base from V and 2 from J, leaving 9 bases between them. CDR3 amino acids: CASSLYGLGNQPQHF. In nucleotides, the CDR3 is TGTGCCAGCAGTTTATACGGGCTGGGCAATCAGCCCCAGCATTTT.

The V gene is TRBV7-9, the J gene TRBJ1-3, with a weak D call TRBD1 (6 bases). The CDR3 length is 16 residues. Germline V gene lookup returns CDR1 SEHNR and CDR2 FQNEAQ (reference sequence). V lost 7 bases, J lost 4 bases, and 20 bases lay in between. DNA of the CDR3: TGTGCCAGCACCTCCACCCGGGCCCAGGGGGGAAACACCATATATTTT. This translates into CASTSTRAQGGNTIYF. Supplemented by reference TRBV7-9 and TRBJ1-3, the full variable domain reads DTGVSQNPRHKITKRGQNVTFRCDPISEHNRLYWYRQTLGQGPEFLTYFQNEAQLEKSRLLSDRFSAERPKGSFSTLEIQRTEQGDSAMYLCASTSTRAQGGNTIYFGEGSWLTVV.

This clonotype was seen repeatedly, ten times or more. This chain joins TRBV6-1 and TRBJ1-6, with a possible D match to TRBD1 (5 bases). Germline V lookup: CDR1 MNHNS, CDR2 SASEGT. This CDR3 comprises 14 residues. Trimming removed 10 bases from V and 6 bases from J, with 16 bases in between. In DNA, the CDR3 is TGTGCCACCCAAACGGGACCGAGTAATTCACCCCTCCACTTT. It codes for CATQTGPSNSPLHF.

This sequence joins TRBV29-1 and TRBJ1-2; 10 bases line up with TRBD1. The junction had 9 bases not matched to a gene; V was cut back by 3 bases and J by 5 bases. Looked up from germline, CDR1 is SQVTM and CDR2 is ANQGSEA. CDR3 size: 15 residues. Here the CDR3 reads CSVETGGAGSYGYTF. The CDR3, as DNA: TGCAGCGTTGAGACAGGGGGCGCGGGATCGTATGGCTACACCTTC.

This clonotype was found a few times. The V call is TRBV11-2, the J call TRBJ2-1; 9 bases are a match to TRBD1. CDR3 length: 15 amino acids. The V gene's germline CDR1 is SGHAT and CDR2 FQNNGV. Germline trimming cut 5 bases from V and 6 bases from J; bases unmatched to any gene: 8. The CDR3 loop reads CASSLGDRVINEQFF. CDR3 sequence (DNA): TGTGCCAGCAGCCTGGGGGACAGGGTTATCAATGAGCAGTTCTTC.

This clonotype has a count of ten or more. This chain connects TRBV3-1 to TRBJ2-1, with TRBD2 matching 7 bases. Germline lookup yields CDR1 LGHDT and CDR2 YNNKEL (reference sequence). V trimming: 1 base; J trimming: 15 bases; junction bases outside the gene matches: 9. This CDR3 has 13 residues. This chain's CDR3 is CASSQGSGGRRFF. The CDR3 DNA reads TGTGCCAGCAGCCAAGGTTCGGGAGGACGTCGGTTCTTC.

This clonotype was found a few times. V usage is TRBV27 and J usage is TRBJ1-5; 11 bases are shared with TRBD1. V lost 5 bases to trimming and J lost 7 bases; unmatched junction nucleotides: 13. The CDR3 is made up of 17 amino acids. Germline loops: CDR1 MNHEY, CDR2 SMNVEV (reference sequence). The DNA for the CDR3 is TGTGCCAGCAGTCCGTGGGTGATCGGGACAGGGGGGCAGCCCCAGCATTTT. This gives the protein CASSPWVIGTGGQPQHF.

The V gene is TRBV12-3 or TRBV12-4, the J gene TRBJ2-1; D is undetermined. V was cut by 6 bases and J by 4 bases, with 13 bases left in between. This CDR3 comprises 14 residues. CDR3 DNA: TGTGCCAGCAGGGAAAATGGGCCGTACAATGAGCAGTTCTTC. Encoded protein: CASRENGPYNEQFF.

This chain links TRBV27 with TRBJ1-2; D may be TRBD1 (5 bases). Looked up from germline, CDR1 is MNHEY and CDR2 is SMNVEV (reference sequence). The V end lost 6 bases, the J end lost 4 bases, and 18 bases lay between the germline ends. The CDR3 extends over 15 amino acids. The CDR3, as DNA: TGTGCCAGCAGGGGCGGACCGGGACGGCTCTATGGCTACACCTTC. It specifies CASRGGPGRLYGYTF.

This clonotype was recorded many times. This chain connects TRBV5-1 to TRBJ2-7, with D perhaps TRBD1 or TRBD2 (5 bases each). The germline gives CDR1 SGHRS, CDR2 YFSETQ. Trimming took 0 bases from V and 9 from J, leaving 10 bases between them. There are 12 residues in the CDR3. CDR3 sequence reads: CASSLEGTGQYF. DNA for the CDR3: TGCGCCAGCAGCTTGGAAGGGACCGGGCAGTACTTC.

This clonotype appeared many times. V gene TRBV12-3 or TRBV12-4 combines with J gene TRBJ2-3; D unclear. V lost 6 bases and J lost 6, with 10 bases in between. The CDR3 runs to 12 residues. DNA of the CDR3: TGTGCCAGCAGGGCCCTGTGGGATACGCAGTATTTT. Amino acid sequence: CASRALWDTQYF.

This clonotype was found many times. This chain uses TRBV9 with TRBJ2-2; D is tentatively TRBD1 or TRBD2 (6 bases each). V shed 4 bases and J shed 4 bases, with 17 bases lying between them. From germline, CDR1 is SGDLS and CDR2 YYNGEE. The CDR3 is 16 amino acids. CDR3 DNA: TGTGCCAGCAGCACCCCCGGAAAGGGGGGCACCGGGGAGCTGTTTTTT. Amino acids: CASSTPGKGGTGELFF.